The rows below give T cell receptor beta chains drawn from one sample of a study of OX40 agonist ivuxolimab in advanced cancers. Clones were read by immunoSEQ multiplex PCR, and TCRdb kept only the in-frame ones, dropping some. The sample lists 60,000 or so clones; under 90% were seen once. The input for sequencing was CD4+ or CD8+ T cells sorted from blood, taken in a trial of the OX40 agonist ivuxolimab. Receptors were obtained from an adult with an advanced solid tumor such as melanoma, head and neck, liver or kidney cancer. Each CDR3 is given with its conserved first and last residue. The order of the fields is clone size, V gene, CDR3 length, J gene, D gene, CDR3 protein, CDR3 DNA. A D gene is named only where the DNA matches it firmly. The listing skips clone size in some rows; elsewhere it reads once, few, many or a size class.

clone_size: NA; v_call: TRBV6-5; cdr3_length: 14; j_call: TRBJ2-4; d_call: NA; cdr3_aa: CASSPLGIKNIQYF; cdr3_nt: TGTGCCAGCAGCCCTTTAGGCATCAAAAACATTCAGTACTTC
clone_size: NA; v_call: TRBV6-5; cdr3_length: 12; j_call: TRBJ1-1; d_call: NA; cdr3_aa: CASVQPNTEAFF; cdr3_nt: TGTGCCAGCGTACAACCGAACACTGAAGCTTTCTTT
clone_size: NA; v_call: TRBV2; cdr3_length: 15; j_call: TRBJ2-7; d_call: NA; cdr3_aa: CASSEVEEGSYEQYF; cdr3_nt: TGTGCCAGCAGTGAGGTCGAGGAGGGTTCCTACGAGCAGTACTTC
clone_size: NA; v_call: TRBV14; cdr3_length: 14; j_call: TRBJ2-1; d_call: NA; cdr3_aa: CASSQGYQGDEQFF; cdr3_nt: TGTGCCAGCAGCCAAGGCTACCAAGGGGATGAGCAGTTCTTC
clone_size: once; v_call: TRBV7-9; cdr3_length: 17; j_call: TRBJ1-5; d_call: TRBD1; cdr3_aa: CASSLGQGGDSNQPQHF; cdr3_nt: TGTGCCAGCAGCTTGGGACAGGGGGGTGATAGTAATCAGCCCCAGCATTTT
clone_size: NA; v_call: TRBV4-1; cdr3_length: 15; j_call: TRBJ2-5; d_call: TRBD2; cdr3_aa: CASSPGTSGRETQYF; cdr3_nt: TGCGCCAGCAGCCCCGGGACTAGCGGGAGAGAGACCCAGTACTTC
clone_size: NA; v_call: TRBV10-2; cdr3_length: 14; j_call: TRBJ2-7; d_call: TRBD1; cdr3_aa: CASSESGQVYEQYF; cdr3_nt: TGCGCCAGCAGTGAGTCCGGACAGGTCTACGAGCAGTACTTC
clone_size: NA; v_call: TRBV15; cdr3_length: 12; j_call: TRBJ1-2; d_call: NA; cdr3_aa: CATSISNYGYTF; cdr3_nt: TGTGCCACCAGCATCTCTAACTATGGCTACACCTTC
clone_size: NA; v_call: TRBV5-6; cdr3_length: 16; j_call: TRBJ2-1; d_call: TRBD2; cdr3_aa: CASKSGSSGAYNEQFF; cdr3_nt: TGTGCCAGCAAGTCTGGAAGTAGCGGGGCCTACAATGAGCAGTTCTTC
clone_size: NA; v_call: TRBV9; cdr3_length: 13; j_call: TRBJ2-6; d_call: TRBD2; cdr3_aa: CASSVSGGLAVTF; cdr3_nt: TGTGCCAGCAGCGTAAGCGGCGGACTAGCGGTGACTTTC
clone_size: NA; v_call: TRBV5-6; cdr3_length: 14; j_call: TRBJ1-5; d_call: NA; cdr3_aa: CASRLMGVAQPQHF; cdr3_nt: TGTGCCAGCAGGTTGATGGGGGTAGCTCAGCCCCAGCATTTT
clone_size: NA; v_call: TRBV15; cdr3_length: 15; j_call: TRBJ2-7; d_call: NA; cdr3_aa: CATSRGEAGAGEQYF; cdr3_nt: TGTGCCACCAGCAGAGGGGAGGCGGGGGCGGGTGAGCAGTACTTC
clone_size: NA; v_call: TRBV28; cdr3_length: 11; j_call: TRBJ1-2; d_call: NA; cdr3_aa: CASSLGHYYTF; cdr3_nt: TGTGCCAGCAGTTTAGGGCACTACTACACCTTC
clone_size: NA; v_call: TRBV7-9; cdr3_length: 12; j_call: TRBJ2-7; d_call: NA; cdr3_aa: CASSPGGSWGRF; cdr3_nt: TGTGCCAGCAGCCCAGGAGGCTCTTGGGGGCGTTTC
clone_size: NA; v_call: TRBV27; cdr3_length: 13; j_call: TRBJ2-7; d_call: NA; cdr3_aa: CASRNLISNEQYF; cdr3_nt: TGTGCCAGCCGAAACCTCATTTCCAACGAGCAGTACTTC
clone_size: NA; v_call: TRBV20-1; cdr3_length: 11; j_call: TRBJ1-1; d_call: NA; cdr3_aa: CSAYDSHEAFF; cdr3_nt: TGCAGTGCTTATGACAGCCATGAAGCTTTCTTT
clone_size: NA; v_call: TRBV21-1; cdr3_length: 14; j_call: TRBJ1-6; d_call: NA; cdr3_aa: CASSKEGVDSPLHF; cdr3_nt: TGTGCCAGCAGCAAAGAAGGGGTGGACTCACCCCTCCACTTT
clone_size: NA; v_call: TRBV4-1; cdr3_length: 18; j_call: TRBJ2-7; d_call: NA; cdr3_aa: CASSQENSGQSTAYEQYF; cdr3_nt: TGCGCCAGCAGCCAAGAAAATAGCGGCCAGTCTACCGCCTACGAGCAGTACTTC
clone_size: NA; v_call: TRBV5-5; cdr3_length: 15; j_call: TRBJ2-7; d_call: NA; cdr3_aa: CASSLVVGSSYEQYF; cdr3_nt: TGTGCCAGCAGCTTGGTGGTGGGAAGCTCCTACGAGCAGTACTTC
clone_size: NA; v_call: TRBV29-1; cdr3_length: 13; j_call: TRBJ1-3; d_call: NA; cdr3_aa: CSVGLGSGNTIYF; cdr3_nt: TGCAGCGTTGGGTTGGGGTCTGGAAACACCATATATTTT
clone_size: NA; v_call: TRBV5-1; cdr3_length: 16; j_call: TRBJ2-2; d_call: NA; cdr3_aa: CASSLQPGVNTGELFF; cdr3_nt: TGCGCCAGCAGCTTGCAGCCAGGGGTCAACACCGGGGAGCTGTTTTTT
clone_size: NA; v_call: TRBV11-2; cdr3_length: 15; j_call: TRBJ2-5; d_call: NA; cdr3_aa: CASSLVGGIQETQYF; cdr3_nt: TGTGCCAGCAGCTTAGTCGGGGGAATACAAGAGACCCAGTACTTC
clone_size: NA; v_call: TRBV25-1; cdr3_length: 16; j_call: TRBJ2-2; d_call: TRBD1; cdr3_aa: CASSEAGQGASGELFF; cdr3_nt: TGTGCCAGCAGTGAGGCAGGACAGGGGGCAAGCGGGGAGCTGTTTTTT
clone_size: NA; v_call: TRBV10-3; cdr3_length: 17; j_call: TRBJ2-3; d_call: NA; cdr3_aa: CAIRTSASRSWADTQYF; cdr3_nt: TGTGCCATCAGGACCTCGGCTAGCCGGTCTTGGGCAGATACGCAGTATTTT
clone_size: NA; v_call: TRBV11-2; cdr3_length: 14; j_call: TRBJ2-7; d_call: NA; cdr3_aa: CASGTSDNSYEQYF; cdr3_nt: TGTGCCAGCGGAACTTCGGACAACTCCTACGAGCAGTACTTC
clone_size: NA; v_call: TRBV5-1; cdr3_length: 15; j_call: TRBJ2-5; d_call: TRBD1; cdr3_aa: CASSTPDRGQETQYF; cdr3_nt: TGCGCCAGCAGCACCCCCGACAGGGGGCAGGAGACCCAGTACTTC
clone_size: NA; v_call: TRBV28; cdr3_length: 15; j_call: TRBJ2-3; d_call: NA; cdr3_aa: CASNTVGGPTDTQYF; cdr3_nt: TGTGCCAGCAATACCGTAGGGGGTCCCACAGATACGCAGTATTTT
clone_size: NA; v_call: TRBV18; cdr3_length: 15; j_call: TRBJ1-5; d_call: NA; cdr3_aa: CASSPSTGSNQPQHF; cdr3_nt: TGTGCCAGCTCCCCCTCTACAGGTTCCAATCAGCCCCAGCATTTT
clone_size: NA; v_call: TRBV19; cdr3_length: 10; j_call: TRBJ2-7; d_call: NA; cdr3_aa: CASGPAGQYF; cdr3_nt: TGTGCCAGTGGACCGGCTGGGCAGTACTTC
clone_size: NA; v_call: TRBV9; cdr3_length: 14; j_call: TRBJ2-7; d_call: NA; cdr3_aa: CASSVEDTDYEQYF; cdr3_nt: TGTGCCAGCAGCGTAGAAGACACGGACTACGAGCAGTACTTC
clone_size: NA; v_call: TRBV28; cdr3_length: 13; j_call: TRBJ2-7; d_call: TRBD2; cdr3_aa: CASRLGGRREQYF; cdr3_nt: TGTGCCAGCAGACTCGGCGGGAGAAGAGAGCAGTACTTC
clone_size: NA; v_call: TRBV2; cdr3_length: 18; j_call: TRBJ1-1; d_call: NA; cdr3_aa: CASSQRNPPTRGDTEAFF; cdr3_nt: TGTGCCAGCAGTCAAAGGAACCCCCCTACAAGGGGAGACACTGAAGCTTTCTTT
clone_size: NA; v_call: TRBV27; cdr3_length: 13; j_call: TRBJ2-7; d_call: TRBD1; cdr3_aa: CASSLDRGHEQYF; cdr3_nt: TGTGCCAGCAGTTTAGACAGGGGCCACGAGCAGTACTTC
clone_size: NA; v_call: TRBV5-4; cdr3_length: 16; j_call: TRBJ2-7; d_call: NA; cdr3_aa: CASSPRPGVSSYEQYF; cdr3_nt: TGTGCCAGCAGCCCCCGTCCGGGAGTCTCTTCCTACGAGCAGTACTTC
clone_size: NA; v_call: TRBV30; cdr3_length: 16; j_call: TRBJ1-2; d_call: TRBD1; cdr3_aa: CAWSVQGRLGFDGYTF; cdr3_nt: TGTGCCTGGAGTGTACAGGGGCGTCTAGGGTTCGATGGCTACACCTTC
clone_size: few; v_call: TRBV11-2; cdr3_length: 16; j_call: TRBJ2-3; d_call: TRBD2; cdr3_aa: CASTPFLREEADTQYF; cdr3_nt: TGTGCCAGCACCCCCTTTTTGCGGGAGGAGGCAGATACGCAGTATTTT
clone_size: NA; v_call: TRBV5-8; cdr3_length: 14; j_call: TRBJ2-3; d_call: NA; cdr3_aa: CASTLDGGTDTQYF; cdr3_nt: TGTGCCAGCACTTTAGACGGGGGTACAGATACGCAGTATTTT
clone_size: NA; v_call: TRBV7-2; cdr3_length: 13; j_call: TRBJ1-2; d_call: NA; cdr3_aa: CASVPTLNYGYTF; cdr3_nt: TGTGCCTCAGTGCCGACCCTTAACTATGGCTACACCTTC
clone_size: NA; v_call: TRBV29-1; cdr3_length: 13; j_call: TRBJ1-1; d_call: TRBD1; cdr3_aa: CSGDRGLDTEAFF; cdr3_nt: TGCAGCGGAGACAGGGGGCTCGACACTGAAGCTTTCTTT
clone_size: NA; v_call: TRBV9; cdr3_length: 16; j_call: TRBJ2-5; d_call: TRBD2; cdr3_aa: CASSPPLVGGRETQYF; cdr3_nt: TGTGCCAGCAGCCCCCCCCTTGTGGGCGGGAGGGAGACCCAGTACTTC
clone_size: once; v_call: TRBV9; cdr3_length: 13; j_call: TRBJ2-1; d_call: NA; cdr3_aa: CASSVDSYNEQFF; cdr3_nt: TGTGCCAGCAGCGTGGACTCCTACAATGAGCAGTTCTTC
clone_size: NA; v_call: TRBV25-1; cdr3_length: 14; j_call: TRBJ1-6; d_call: TRBD1; cdr3_aa: CASSPGQNNSPLHF; cdr3_nt: TGTGCCAGCAGTCCGGGACAGAATAATTCACCCCTCCACTTT
clone_size: NA; v_call: TRBV5-4; cdr3_length: 14; j_call: TRBJ1-4; d_call: TRBD1; cdr3_aa: CASSLGDRDEKLFF; cdr3_nt: TGTGCCAGCAGCTTAGGGGACAGGGATGAAAAACTGTTTTTT
clone_size: NA; v_call: TRBV5-1; cdr3_length: 17; j_call: TRBJ2-1; d_call: NA; cdr3_aa: CASSLVARALGNNEQFF; cdr3_nt: TGCGCCAGCAGCTTGGTGGCGCGGGCCCTCGGGAACAATGAGCAGTTCTTC
clone_size: NA; v_call: TRBV10-2; cdr3_length: 12; j_call: TRBJ2-7; d_call: NA; cdr3_aa: CASSQGTNEQYF; cdr3_nt: TGCGCCAGCAGTCAGGGGACAAACGAGCAGTACTTC
clone_size: NA; v_call: TRBV6-5; cdr3_length: 12; j_call: TRBJ2-7; d_call: NA; cdr3_aa: CASSDPPNEQYF; cdr3_nt: TGTGCCAGCAGTGACCCCCCGAACGAGCAGTACTTC
clone_size: NA; v_call: TRBV7-9; cdr3_length: 15; j_call: TRBJ1-5; d_call: NA; cdr3_aa: CASSLGGRGDQPQHF; cdr3_nt: TGTGCCAGCAGCTTAGGAGGAAGAGGGGATCAGCCCCAGCATTTT
clone_size: NA; v_call: TRBV7-2; cdr3_length: 13; j_call: TRBJ1-5; d_call: NA; cdr3_aa: CASSEMKDQPQHF; cdr3_nt: TGTGCCAGCAGCGAAATGAAAGATCAGCCCCAGCATTTT
clone_size: NA; v_call: TRBV19; cdr3_length: 14; j_call: TRBJ1-4; d_call: NA; cdr3_aa: CASSILTTNEKLFF; cdr3_nt: TGTGCCAGTAGTATCCTCACAACTAATGAAAAACTGTTTTTT
clone_size: NA; v_call: TRBV5-4; cdr3_length: 15; j_call: TRBJ1-2; d_call: NA; cdr3_aa: CASSLDRQELYGYTF; cdr3_nt: TGTGCCAGCAGCTTGGACAGGCAGGAATTATATGGCTACACCTTC
clone_size: NA; v_call: TRBV6-6; cdr3_length: 15; j_call: TRBJ2-5; d_call: TRBD2; cdr3_aa: CASSSLAGGSRTQYF; cdr3_nt: TGTGCCAGCAGTTCCTTAGCGGGAGGGTCGCGGACCCAGTACTTC
clone_size: NA; v_call: TRBV5-1; cdr3_length: 15; j_call: TRBJ1-1; d_call: NA; cdr3_aa: CASSPGGQVNTEAFF; cdr3_nt: TGCGCCAGCAGCCCTGGTGGGCAGGTGAACACTGAAGCTTTCTTT
clone_size: NA; v_call: TRBV13; cdr3_length: 15; j_call: TRBJ2-4; d_call: NA; cdr3_aa: CASSLGAGEIGIQYF; cdr3_nt: TGTGCCAGCAGCTTAGGGGCCGGAGAAATTGGCATTCAGTACTTC
clone_size: once; v_call: TRBV28; cdr3_length: 12; j_call: TRBJ2-7; d_call: NA; cdr3_aa: CASSLTRVEQYF; cdr3_nt: TGTGCCAGCAGTTTAACCCGTGTCGAGCAGTACTTC
clone_size: NA; v_call: TRBV7-2; cdr3_length: 19; j_call: TRBJ2-7; d_call: TRBD2; cdr3_aa: CASSPLTSGNFLSSYEQYF; cdr3_nt: TGTGCCAGCAGCCCATTGACTAGCGGAAACTTTTTAAGCTCCTACGAGCAGTACTTC
clone_size: NA; v_call: TRBV23-1; cdr3_length: 15; j_call: TRBJ1-4; d_call: NA; cdr3_aa: CASRSYLDPDEKLFF; cdr3_nt: TGCGCCAGCAGAAGCTATTTGGATCCGGATGAAAAACTGTTTTTT
clone_size: NA; v_call: TRBV18; cdr3_length: 16; j_call: TRBJ2-7; d_call: NA; cdr3_aa: CASSPPGRGLSYEQYF; cdr3_nt: TGTGCCAGCTCACCACCGGGGCGGGGATTAAGCTACGAGCAGTACTTC
clone_size: NA; v_call: TRBV30; cdr3_length: 14; j_call: TRBJ2-1; d_call: NA; cdr3_aa: CALRTSYQDNEQFF; cdr3_nt: TGTGCCCTACGTACTAGCTACCAAGACAATGAGCAGTTCTTC
clone_size: NA; v_call: TRBV7-2; cdr3_length: 11; j_call: TRBJ1-1; d_call: NA; cdr3_aa: CASSLYTEAFF; cdr3_nt: TGTGCCAGCAGCTTGTACACTGAAGCTTTCTTT
clone_size: NA; v_call: TRBV20-1; cdr3_length: 11; j_call: TRBJ1-2; d_call: NA; cdr3_aa: CSARVLRGYTF; cdr3_nt: TGCAGTGCTAGAGTTCTTCGTGGCTACACCTTC